This T cell receptor beta chain originates from a study of T cell responses to AZD1222 COVID-19 vaccine. Clones were read by immunoSEQ multiplex PCR, and TCRdb kept only the in-frame ones, dropping some. The table records about 84,000 clones, approximately 83% of them present only once. Study results and limitations: Spike was spanned by vaccine-associated CD4 TCRs, with dominance at 160-218 and 743-854.

The CDR3 length is 17 residues. From germline, CDR1 is MDHEN and CDR2 SYDVKM. V was clipped by 5 bases and J by 6 bases; unmatched bases: 14. With respect to this clone: Its specificity is unknown.

Here the sequenced sample was peripheral blood, taken 28 days after the second AZD1222 dose. V usage is TRBV28 and J usage is TRBJ2-1, with TRBD1 matching over 9 bases. The TCR originated in an adult who received the AZD1222 COVID-19 vaccine. The CDR3 DNA sequence: TGTGCCAGCAGTCGCACGACAGGGGGGGCCGTGGGCAATGAGCAGTTCTTC. Translated, it gives CASSRTTGGAVGNEQFF.